Listed here are 23 T cell receptor beta chains from one sample, sequenced in a study of graft-versus-host responses after intestinal transplantation. Repertoires were generated with immunoSEQ multiplex PCR, while TCRdb's copy carries only in-frame clones and drops some. There are tens of thousands of clones in the sample; roughly 80% occur only once, and 15% to 20% lies in the top ten. No cognate antigen is known for these TCRs. The specimen was unstimulated CD8+ T cells sorted from spleen or lymph node cells, collected before intestinal transplant. The receptors derive from a human donor who received an intestinal transplant.

The chain uses TRBV6-1 and TRBJ2-1; no definite D call. Deletions cut 4 bases from V and 0 bases from J, with 10 bases between. CDR3 size: 15 residues. Germline lookup yields CDR1 MNHNS and CDR2 SASEGT. The CDR3 DNA follows: TGTGCCAGCAGTGCGGCAGTGAGCTCCTACAATGAGCAGTTCTTC. Its translation is CASSAAVSSYNEQFF.

V is TRBV7-2 and J is TRBJ1-4, with D possibly TRBD1 on 5 matching bases. V was trimmed by 4 bases and J by 6 bases, leaving 12 bases between them. The CDR3 is made up of 14 amino acids. Per germline, CDR1 SGHTA and CDR2 FQGNSA. For the CDR3, the DNA is TGTGCCAGCAGCTCGTACGACAGCGATGAAAAACTGTTTTTT. Amino acid sequence: CASSSYDSDEKLFF.

This rearrangement joins TRBV6-4 to TRBJ2-6; D is ambiguous. Trimming removed 0 bases from V and 1 base from J, with 4 bases in between. The germline V gene has CDR1 MRHNA and CDR2 SNTAGT. The CDR3 runs to 15 residues. CDR3: CASSDSRSGANVLTF. CDR3 nucleotides: TGTGCCAGCAGTGACTCGCGGTCTGGGGCCAACGTCCTGACTTTC.

The V gene is TRBV6-5, the J gene TRBJ1-5; the D gene is possibly TRBD1 (6 bases). Deletions cut 7 bases from V and 3 bases from J, with 16 bases between. Germline CDR1 reads MNHEY; CDR2 reads SVGAGI. The CDR3 extends over 15 amino acids. DNA of the CDR3: TGTGCCAGCATATCCGGGACATTGGACAATCAGCCCCAGCATTTT. Protein product: CASISGTLDNQPQHF.

The rearrangement joins TRBV28 to TRBJ2-7, with D unclear. Trimming cost V 4 bases and J 9 bases, with 19 bases left between them. The germline V gene has CDR1 MDHEN and CDR2 SYDVKM. This CDR3 contains 14 residues. The CDR3, as DNA: TGTGCCAGCAGTTGGGCGGACGGACCCGTAGGGCAGTACTTC. Translated, it gives CASSWADGPVGQYF. Looking up the rest from reference TRBV28 and TRBJ2-7 gives the full variable domain: DVKVTQSSRYLVKRTGEKVFLECVQDMDHENMFWYRQDPGLGLRLIYFSYDVKMKEKGDIPEGYSVSREKKERFSLILESASTNQTSMYLCASSWADGPVGQYFGPGTRLTVT.

The rearrangement links TRBV7-9 to TRBJ1-1, with D possibly TRBD1 on 5 matching bases. Looked up from germline, CDR1 is SEHNR and CDR2 is FQNEAQ (reference sequence). The length of the CDR3 is 13 residues. The V gene lost 5 bases and the J gene lost 3 bases, with 10 bases spanning the gap. CDR3 sequence reads: CASSDSSDTEAFF. In DNA, the CDR3 is TGTGCCAGCAGCGACAGTTCCGACACTGAAGCTTTCTTT.

V gene TRBV7-3 combines with J gene TRBJ2-1; 9 bases are shared with TRBD2. The germline CDR1 and CDR2 sequences are SGHTA and FQGTGA. V was clipped by 5 bases and J by 3 bases; unmatched bases: 17. The CDR3 length is 19 residues. CDR3 sequence reads: CASSPLHEAGGRVYNEQFF. In DNA form, the CDR3 reads TGTGCCAGCAGCCCCCTCCATGAGGCGGGAGGGAGAGTCTACAATGAGCAGTTCTTC. Full variable domain (remainder filled in from reference TRBV7-3 and TRBJ2-1): GAGVSQTPSNKVTEKGKYVELRCDPISGHTALYWYRQSLGQGPEFLIYFQGTGAADDSGLPNDRFFAVRPEGSVSTLKIQRTERGDSAVYLCASSPLHEAGGRVYNEQFFGPGTRLTVL.

This clone was recorded only once. The J gene is TRBJ1-2, the V gene TRBV6-5, with a possible D match to TRBD1 (6 bases). This CDR3 has 15 residues. The V gene's germline CDR1 is MNHEY and CDR2 SVGAGI. V dropped 6 bases and J dropped 4 bases, with 18 bases sitting between them. In DNA form, the CDR3 reads TGTGCCAGCAGCAGGAACAGGGCCTGGGGCTATGGCTACACCTTC. Translation: CASSRNRAWGYGYTF.

The chain is built from TRBV2 and TRBJ2-5, with 9 bases that match TRBD1. J lost 3 bases, V lost 6 bases, and 2 bases had no gene match. The germline V gene encodes CDR1 SNHLY and CDR2 FYNNEI. This CDR3 has 13 residues. In DNA form, the CDR3 reads TGTGCCAGCAGGGACAGGGGTAAAGAGACCCAGTACTTC. Its protein product is CASRDRGKETQYF.

V usage is TRBV7-9 and J usage is TRBJ1-1; the match to TRBD1 covers 7 bases. Germline loops: CDR1 SEHNR, CDR2 FQNEAQ (reference sequence). This CDR3 has 13 amino acids. V gave up 5 bases and J gave up 4 bases; unmatched junction bases: 4. CDR3 loop: CASSMTGSTEAFF. For the CDR3, the DNA is TGTGCCAGCAGCATGACAGGGAGCACTGAAGCTTTCTTT.

The rearrangement links TRBV6-5 to TRBJ2-1; the D call may be TRBD1 or TRBD2 (6 bases each). The CDR3 is made up of 14 amino acids. With 0 bases removed from V and 8 bases from J, the gap between germline ends came to 11 bases. CDR1 and CDR2 (germline): MNHEY, SVGAGI. The CDR3 here is CASSYSGGGDEQFF. The CDR3 DNA reads TGTGCCAGCAGTTACTCAGGGGGAGGAGATGAGCAGTTCTTC.

CDR3 bases: TGTGCCAGTAGTATCCTGGCAGCCTTAGGGACCACTGAAGCTTTCTTT. It translates to CASSILAALGTTEAFF. This chain joins TRBV19 and TRBJ1-1; the D gene is possibly TRBD1 (5 bases). Trimming removed 3 bases from V and 4 bases from J, with 18 bases in between. The CDR3 runs 16 residues. Germline CDR1 LNHDA, CDR2 SQIVND (reference sequence).

V usage is TRBV28 and J usage is TRBJ2-4; the D is unclear. Germline V gene data show CDR1 as MDHEN and CDR2 as SYDVKM. V gave up 6 bases and J gave up 8 bases, with 14 bases separating them. The CDR3 length is 13 residues. The CDR3 nucleotides read TGTGCCAGCAGCCTGTCGATCCAGGACATTCAGTACTTC. It translates to CASSLSIQDIQYF. Based on the CDR3 plus reference TRBV28 and TRBJ2-4, the full variable domain is DVKVTQSSRYLVKRTGEKVFLECVQDMDHENMFWYRQDPGLGLRLIYFSYDVKMKEKGDIPEGYSVSREKKERFSLILESASTNQTSMYLCASSLSIQDIQYFGAGTRLSVL.

The gene calls are TRBV4-1 and TRBJ2-7; TRBD2 might be the D (6 bases). The germline gives CDR1 MGHRA, CDR2 YSYEKL. The CDR3 totals 16 residues. Trimming removed 2 bases from V and 3 bases from J, with 17 bases in between. CDR3 region: CASSQSMREDLYEQYF. The CDR3 region has the DNA TGCGCCAGCAGCCAAAGCATGCGGGAAGACCTCTACGAGCAGTACTTC.

The rearrangement joins TRBV6-5 to TRBJ1-6; the match to TRBD1 covers 12 bases. The CDR3 is 15 amino acids. Germline CDR1 and CDR2: MNHEY and SVGAGI. Trimming at V came to 5 bases and at J to 14 bases, leaving 10 bases not matched to a gene. The CDR3 is CASSNPGQGARALHF. The CDR3 DNA reads TGTGCCAGCAGTAACCCGGGACAGGGGGCGCGAGCCCTCCACTTT.

This clone was detected only once. A junction end diverges from the germline sequence, so it may reflect a read error. Here the CDR3 reads CVSSATGYNEQFF. The CDR3 bases are TGTGTCAGCAGCGCCACTGGCTACAATGAGCAGTTCTTC. J is TRBJ2-1 and V is TRBV9; no definite D call. CDR1 is SGDLS, CDR2 YYNGEE, per germline. This CDR3 has 13 amino acids.

This chain connects TRBV7-9 to TRBJ1-3; D gene ambiguous. Per the germline V gene, CDR1 is SEHNR and CDR2 is FQNEAQ (reference sequence). The ends were cut back, 3 bases at V and 8 bases at J, with 8 bases in the middle. The CDR3 extends over 12 amino acids. CDR3 in amino acids: CASSLERDTIYF. CDR3 nucleotides: TGTGCCAGCAGCTTGGAGCGGGACACCATATATTTT.

This chain joins TRBV5-6 and TRBJ2-1; the D is unclear. The ends were cut back, 2 bases at V and 7 bases at J, with 4 bases in the middle. This CDR3 region has 11 residues. The germline CDR1 and CDR2 sequences are SGHDT and YYEEEE. CDR3: CASSLINEQFF. The CDR3 bases are TGTGCCAGCAGCTTAATTAATGAGCAGTTCTTC.

V and J are TRBV5-6 and TRBJ2-7, with D unresolved. Germline V lookup: CDR1 SGHDT, CDR2 YYEEEE. The CDR3 runs 11 residues. V was cut by 0 bases and J by 3 bases, with 1 base left in between. The CDR3 DNA sequence: TGTGCCAGCAGCTTGGACTACGAGCAGTACTTC. Its translation: CASSLDYEQYF. Supplemented by reference TRBV5-6 and TRBJ2-7, the full variable domain reads DAGVTQSPTHLIKTRGQQVTLRCSPKSGHDTVSWYQQALGQGPQFIFQYYEEEERQRGNFPDRFSGHQFPNYSSELNVNALLLGDSALYLCASSLDYEQYFGPGTRLTVT.

This clone appeared a single time. The limits of the CDR3 on the DNA are not certain, so only TCRdb's listed CDR3 is given. CDR3 protein: CASSLFVGPGRCGTGELFF. The V and J genes are TRBV5-1 and TRBJ2-2. CDR1 and CDR2 from the germline V gene are SGHRS and YFSETQ. The CDR3 sequence runs 19 residues, both termini included.

The CDR3 spells CASSIDGYSNQPQHF. Here the CDR3 DNA reads TGTGCCAGCAGCATCGACGGATATAGCAATCAGCCCCAGCATTTT. V usage is TRBV6-5 and J usage is TRBJ1-5; D is unresolved. This CDR3 is 15 amino acids long. The V gene lost 6 bases and the J gene lost 0 bases, with 12 bases spanning the gap. Germline CDR1 MNHEY, CDR2 SVGAGI.

This clone has just one count. V gene TRBV5-1 combines with J gene TRBJ2-1, with 11 bases matching TRBD2. Germline V gene lookup returns CDR1 SGHRS and CDR2 YFSETQ. The CDR3 sequence is 18 residues long. The ends lost 0 bases at V and 8 bases at J; junction bases unmatched: 13. In DNA, the CDR3 is TGCGCCAGCAGCTTGGTACTAGCGGGAGTCTCCCCCTTCGATGAGCAGTTCTTC. Encoded protein: CASSLVLAGVSPFDEQFF.

The rearrangement joins TRBV7-2 to TRBJ1-5, with TRBD1 matching 7 bases. This CDR3 is built from 15 residues. The J segment lost 7 bases and the V segment lost 3 bases, leaving 9 bases of the junction unmatched. Germline loops: CDR1 SGHTA, CDR2 FQGNSA. CDR3 residues: CASSLETGIEQPQHF. The CDR3 nucleotides read TGTGCCAGCAGCTTGGAGACAGGGATTGAGCAGCCCCAGCATTTT. Using reference TRBV7-2 and TRBJ1-5 for the parts outside the CDR3, the full variable domain is GAGVSQSPSNKVTEKGKDVELRCDPISGHTALYWYRQSLGQGLEFLIYFQGNSAPDKSGLPSDRFSAERTGGSVSTLTIQRTQQEDSAVYLCASSLETGIEQPQHFGDGTRLSIL.